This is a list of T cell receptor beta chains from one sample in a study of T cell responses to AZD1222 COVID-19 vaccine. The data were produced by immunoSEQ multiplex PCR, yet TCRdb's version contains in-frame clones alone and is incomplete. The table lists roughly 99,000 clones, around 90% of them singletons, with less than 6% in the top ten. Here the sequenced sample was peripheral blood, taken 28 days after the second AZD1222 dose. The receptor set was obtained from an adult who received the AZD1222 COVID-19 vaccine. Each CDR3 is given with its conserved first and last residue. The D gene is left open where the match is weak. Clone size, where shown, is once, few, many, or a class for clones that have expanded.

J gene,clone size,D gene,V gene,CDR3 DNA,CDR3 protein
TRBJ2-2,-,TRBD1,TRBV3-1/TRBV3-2,TGTGCCAGCAGCCACCCGGACAGGTCGAACACCGGGGAGCTGTTTTTT,CASSHPDRSNTGELFF
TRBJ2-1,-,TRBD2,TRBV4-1,TGCGCCAGCAGCCAAGAACGGCTAGCGGGGCTCCATGAGCAGTTCTTC,CASSQERLAGLHEQFF
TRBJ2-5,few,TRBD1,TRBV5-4,TGTGCCAGCAGCCCGGACAGGAGCGTTGGGACCCAGTACTTC,CASSPDRSVGTQYF
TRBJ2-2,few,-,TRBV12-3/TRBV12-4,TGTGCCAGCAGCCCCACGTTCCGAGATTGTCTGTTTTTT,CASSPTFRDCLFF
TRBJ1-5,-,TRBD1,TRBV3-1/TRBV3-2,TGTGCCAGCAGCCCCTGGACAGGGGATAATCAGCCCCAGCATTTT,CASSPWTGDNQPQHF
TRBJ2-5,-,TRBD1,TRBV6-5,TGTGCCATAGACAGGGGCGGGGAGACCCAGTACTTC,CAIDRGGETQYF
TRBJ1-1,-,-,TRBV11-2,TGTGCCAGCAGCTTAGCCAGTCCTTTTGAAGCTTTCTTT,CASSLASPFEAFF
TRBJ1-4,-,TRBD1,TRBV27,TGTGCCAGCAGTTTATTGGGGACAGCTAATGAAAAACTGTTTTTT,CASSLLGTANEKLFF
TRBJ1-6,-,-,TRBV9,TGTGCCAGCAGCCCCACTCCACAGGGAAGTAATTCACCCCTCCACTTT,CASSPTPQGSNSPLHF
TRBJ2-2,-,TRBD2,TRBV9,TGTGCCAGCAGCGTAGGTCAGGCAGCGGGGACCGGGGAGCTGTTTTTT,CASSVGQAAGTGELFF
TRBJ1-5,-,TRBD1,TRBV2,TGTGCCAGCAGCCGGGGACAGACCGATCAGCCCCAGCATTTT,CASSRGQTDQPQHF
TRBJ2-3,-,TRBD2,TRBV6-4,TGTGCCAGCAGTCCCGGGACTAGCGGGGCCGATACGCAGTATTTT,CASSPGTSGADTQYF
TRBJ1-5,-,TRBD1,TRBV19,TGTGCCAGTAGTACCCGGACAGGGGGAGGGGAGCCCCAGCATTTT,CASSTRTGGGEPQHF
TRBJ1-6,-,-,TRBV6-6,TGTGCCAGCAACGGGGGGCAGGGTCTGTCCTCACCCCTCCACTTT,CASNGGQGLSSPLHF
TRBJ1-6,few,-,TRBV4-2,TGTGCCAGCAGCCCCAGGAGGACCCTTGGTTCACCCCTCCACTTT,CASSPRRTLGSPLHF
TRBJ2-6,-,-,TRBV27,TGTGCCAGCAGTCTAAATAGGGTTGGGCCCCCCTCTGGGGCCAACGTCCTGACTTTC,CASSLNRVGPPSGANVLTF
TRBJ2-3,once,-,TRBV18,TGTGCCAGCTCACCGGCTAGCACAGATACGCAGTATTTT,CASSPASTDTQYF
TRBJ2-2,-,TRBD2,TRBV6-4,TGTGCCAGCAGTGACGTAGCGGGGGCCCCCACCGGGGAGCTGTTTTTT,CASSDVAGAPTGELFF
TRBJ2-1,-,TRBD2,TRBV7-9,TGTGCCAGCAGCTCGAGGACTAGCGATTCCTACAATGAGCAGTTCTTC,CASSSRTSDSYNEQFF
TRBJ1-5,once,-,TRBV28,TGTGCCAGCAGTACCTTGACAGCGCGGCCCCAGCATTTT,CASSTLTARPQHF
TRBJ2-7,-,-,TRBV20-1,TGCAGTGCCGTAGGAAACTACGAGCAGTACTTC,CSAVGNYEQYF
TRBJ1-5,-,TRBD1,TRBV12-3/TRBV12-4,TGTGCCAGCAGTGGACAGGCCAATCAGCCCCAGCATTTT,CASSGQANQPQHF
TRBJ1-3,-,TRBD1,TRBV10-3,TGTGCCACCAAGAGGGCAGGGGGACTAAGCTCTGGAAACACCATATATTTT,CATKRAGGLSSGNTIYF
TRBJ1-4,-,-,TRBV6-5,TGTGCCAGCAGATCCTCAGCGGGCGAAAAACTGTTTTTT,CASRSSAGEKLFF
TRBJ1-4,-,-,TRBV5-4,TGTGCCAGCAGCTTGCAGCAGGGAACTAATGAAAAACTGTTTTTT,CASSLQQGTNEKLFF
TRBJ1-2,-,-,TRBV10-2,TGCGCCAGCATCGATGGCAGAGCTAACTATGGCTACACCTTC,CASIDGRANYGYTF
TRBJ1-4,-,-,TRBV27,TGTGCCAGCAGTCCGTTAGACAGTTTTAATGAAAAACTGTTTTTT,CASSPLDSFNEKLFF
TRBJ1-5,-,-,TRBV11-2,TGTGCCAGCAGCCTGAGCTACGAAGGTAATCAGCCCCAGCATTTT,CASSLSYEGNQPQHF
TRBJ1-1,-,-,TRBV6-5,TGTGCCAGCAGAGTAGACGGGCAACGTGAAGCTTTCTTT,CASRVDGQREAFF
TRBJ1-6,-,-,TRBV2,TGTGCCAGCACCGCTAGACCTATGGGGAATTCACCCCTCCACTTT,CASTARPMGNSPLHF
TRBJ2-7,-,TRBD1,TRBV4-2,TGTGCCAGCAGCCAGACGGACAGGGGGGGTTACGAGCAGTACTTC,CASSQTDRGGYEQYF
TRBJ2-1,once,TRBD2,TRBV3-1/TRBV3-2,TGTGCCAGCAGCCAAGGGACTAGCGGGGACATCTACAATGAGCAGTTCTTC,CASSQGTSGDIYNEQFF
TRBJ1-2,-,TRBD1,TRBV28,TGTGCCAGCAGTTTTCCCCCGGGACAGGAGGTCACTGGCTACACCTTC,CASSFPPGQEVTGYTF
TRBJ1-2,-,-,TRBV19,TGTGCCAGTAATTCTGGGGGCAAACCCTATGGCTACACCTTC,CASNSGGKPYGYTF
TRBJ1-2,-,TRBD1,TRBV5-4,TGTGCCAGCAGCCAGCCCCCGGGACAGAACTATGGCTACACCTTC,CASSQPPGQNYGYTF
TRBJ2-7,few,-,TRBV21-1,TGTGCCAGCAGTCAAAAGAGCCGGGGGCGGACCTACGAGCAGTACTTC,CASSQKSRGRTYEQYF
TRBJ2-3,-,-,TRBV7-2,TGTGCCAGCAGCTTAATCCGGTTTGCAGATACGCAGTATTTT,CASSLIRFADTQYF
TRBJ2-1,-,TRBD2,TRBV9,TGTGCCAGCAGCGCTGACCCCACTAGCGGGGGGCCGTCATACAATGAGCAGTTCTTC,CASSADPTSGGPSYNEQFF
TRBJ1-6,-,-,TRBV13,TGTGCCAGCAGCCCCCGGATCAGGGGAAATTCACCCCTCCACTTT,CASSPRIRGNSPLHF
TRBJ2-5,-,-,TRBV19,TGTGCCAGTAGTATAGCTGAGACCCAGTACTTC,CASSIAETQYF